The 18 T cell receptor beta chains listed next were all sequenced from one sample in a study of blood T cell repertoires in COVID-19. Sequencing was performed with immunoSEQ multiplex PCR; in TCRdb, only in-frame clones are kept and a portion is missing. The top ten clones hold 2.5% to 3.5% of a sample with 200,000 to 300,000 clones, 86% of them seen once. Input material: peripheral blood. The receptor set was obtained from a young woman who had recovered from COVID-19.

The chain has TRBV19 and TRBJ1-5; D is unresolved. The germline V gene has CDR1 LNHDA and CDR2 SQIVND (reference sequence). The CDR3 is made up of 14 amino acids. The DNA of the CDR3 is TGTGCTAGCGCCAACCTCGGGCAAAATCAGCCCCAGCATTTT. Translated, it gives CASANLGQNQPQHF.

The chain has TRBV2 and TRBJ1-5; 7 bases are a match to TRBD1. Germline CDR1 reads SNHLY; CDR2 reads FYNNEI. This CDR3 has 15 residues. Losses at the gene ends were 2 bases for V and 4 bases for J; bases not matched to a gene: 5. This chain's CDR3 is CASSESAQGNQPQHF. CDR3 coding DNA: TGTGCCAGCAGTGAAAGTGCACAGGGGAATCAGCCCCAGCATTTT.

The chain combines TRBV19 with TRBJ1-1; 12 positions match TRBD1. Germline trimming cut 3 bases from V and 0 bases from J; bases unmatched to any gene: 5. Germline assignment: CDR1 LNHDA and CDR2 SQIVND (reference sequence). The CDR3 totals 17 residues. The CDR3 spells CASSMRDRGPLNTEAFF. The DNA of the CDR3 is TGTGCCAGTAGTATGAGGGACAGGGGGCCCTTGAACACTGAAGCTTTCTTT.

In regard to this clone: The junction departs from the called germline gene at one end, perhaps through a read error. V usage is TRBV11-2 and J usage is TRBJ2-3, with TRBD2 identical over 10 bases. The CDR3 runs 15 residues. Per the germline V gene, CDR1 is SGHAT and CDR2 is FQNNGV. As DNA, the CDR3 is TGTGCCAGCAACTTAGCGGGGGGCCCCACAGATACGCAGTATTTT. This codes for CASNLAGGPTDTQYF.

Only a few counts were recorded for this clone. This chain's CDR3 is CSVPGGDTYEQYF. As DNA, the CDR3 is TGCAGCGTACCGGGAGGGGATACCTACGAGCAGTACTTC. V and J are TRBV29-1 and TRBJ2-7, with 8 nucleotides matching TRBD2. After removal of 6 bases from V and 2 bases from J, the junction contained 6 bases not matched to a gene. The CDR3 consists of 13 residues. CDR1 and CDR2 from the germline V gene are SQVTM and ANQGSEA.

This clone was seen a handful of times. The CDR3 protein is CASSQQLDNEQFF. The CDR3 DNA sequence: TGTGCCAGCAGCCAACAACTTGACAATGAGCAGTTCTTC. The chain uses TRBV14 and TRBJ2-1; D is unclear. The CDR3 loop spans 13 amino acids. In germline, CDR1 is SGHDN, CDR2 FVKESK. V dropped 2 bases and J dropped 5 bases, with 7 bases sitting between them.

The chain links TRBV11-1 to TRBJ2-7; possibly TRBD2 for D (5 bases). The CDR3 runs 15 residues. Trimming stripped 3 bases from V and 2 bases from J, with 14 bases between. CDR1 is SGHAT and CDR2 is FQDESV in the germline V gene (reference sequence). DNA for the CDR3: TGTGCCAGCAGCTTGCTGGCGGGTGGGACCTACGAGCAGTACTTC. Protein sequence: CASSLLAGGTYEQYF.

The chain uses TRBV20-1 and TRBJ2-5, with 15 bases lining up with TRBD2. CDR1 is DFQATT and CDR2 is SNEGSKA in the germline V gene (reference sequence). This CDR3 region has 17 residues. Trimming removed 3 bases from V and 5 bases from J; junction bases left unmatched: 10. The CDR3: CSASLGLAGGPLETQYF. For the CDR3, the DNA is TGCAGTGCTAGTTTAGGACTAGCGGGGGGGCCACTGGAGACCCAGTACTTC.

The chain combines TRBV5-1 with TRBJ1-3; 8 bases map to TRBD1. The germline V gene encodes CDR1 SGHRS and CDR2 YFSETQ. The CDR3 consists of 18 residues. Losses at the gene ends were 0 bases for V and 0 bases for J; bases not matched to a gene: 8. The CDR3 coding sequence is TGCGCCAGCAGCTTGGGGCCCGGACAGGGCCTCTCTGGAAACACCATATATTTT. Translation gives CASSLGPGQGLSGNTIYF.

The chain links TRBV5-4 to TRBJ2-1, with 13 bases matching TRBD2. This CDR3 has 16 residues. In germline, CDR1 is SGHNT, CDR2 YYREEE (reference sequence). With 4 bases clipped from V and 6 bases from J, the junction kept 7 bases outside the gene matches. The CDR3 DNA is TGTGCCAGCAGCAAAACTAGCGGGGGGGCCTTCAATGAGCAGTTCTTC. Residues: CASSKTSGGAFNEQFF.

The chain has TRBV29-1 and TRBJ1-1; D unresolved. CDR1 is SQVTM, CDR2 ANQGSEA, per germline. V was cut by 7 bases and J by 5 bases, with 8 bases left in between. This CDR3 region has 10 residues. The DNA of the CDR3 is TGCAGCGCTCGGGTGACTGAAGCTTTCTTT. Amino acid sequence: CSARVTEAFF.

The CDR3 reads CASSPPGGETQYF. The CDR3 bases are TGTGCCAGCAGTCCCCCGGGGGGAGAGACCCAGTACTTC. The V and J genes are TRBV6-5 and TRBJ2-5; TRBD2 matches 7 bases. CDR3 length equals 13 residues. Germline CDR1 MNHEY, CDR2 SVGAGI. The J segment lost 4 bases and the V segment lost 5 bases, leaving 4 bases of the junction unmatched.

The rearrangement joins TRBV4-3 to TRBJ2-5, with 11 bases matching TRBD2. CDR3 length equals 18 residues. J lost 6 bases, V lost 0 bases, and 12 bases had no gene match. Germline assignment: CDR1 LGHNA and CDR2 YSLEER. Written as DNA, the CDR3 is TGCGCCAGCAGCCAAGATTTAGCGGGGGGGCCAGTGGGCAAGACCCAGTACTTC. Translated, it gives CASSQDLAGGPVGKTQYF.

The V gene is TRBV10-3, the J gene TRBJ1-3, with TRBD1 as a possible D gene (5 bases). The germline V and J ends were trimmed by 0 bases and 4 bases, with 13 bases remaining between them. CDR1 is ENHRY and CDR2 is SYGVKD in the germline V gene. There are 16 residues in the CDR3. This CDR3 reads CAISESDILRGNTIYF. CDR3 sequence (DNA): TGTGCCATCAGTGAGTCGGACATTTTGAGGGGAAACACCATATATTTT.

The chain combines TRBV2 with TRBJ2-1, with D possibly TRBD1 on 5 matching bases. This CDR3 has 15 residues. Trimming took off 4 bases at V and 0 bases at J, with 10 bases between the two ends. In germline, CDR1 is SNHLY, CDR2 FYNNEI. In DNA form, the CDR3 reads TGTGCCAGCAGTGTCAGACAGAACTCCTACAATGAGCAGTTCTTC. As protein: CASSVRQNSYNEQFF. The full variable domain, in which reference TRBV2 and TRBJ2-1 provide the parts outside the CDR3, is EPEVTQTPSHQVTQMGQEVILRCVPISNHLYFYWYRQILGQKVEFLVSFYNNEISEKSEIFDDQFSVERPDGSNFTLKIRSTKLEDSAMYFCASSVRQNSYNEQFFGPGTRLTVL.

This clone has just one count. The chain combines TRBV2 with TRBJ2-1, with D possibly being TRBD2 (5 bases). This CDR3 is 15 amino acids long. V lost 1 base, J lost 2 bases, and 9 bases lay in between. The germline CDR1 and CDR2 sequences are SNHLY and FYNNEI. The CDR3 loop is CASSEDAGAYNEQFF. CDR3 DNA: TGTGCCAGCAGTGAAGACGCGGGTGCCTACAATGAGCAGTTCTTC.

The chain has TRBV15 and TRBJ2-1, with D perhaps TRBD2 (5 bases). This CDR3 spans 16 amino acids. Germline assignment: CDR1 LNHNV and CDR2 YYDKDF (reference sequence). V dropped 0 bases and J dropped 0 bases, with 9 bases sitting between them. CDR3: CATSRERGYSYNEQFF. CDR3 nucleotides: TGTGCCACCAGCAGAGAACGGGGATACTCCTACAATGAGCAGTTCTTC.

V and J are TRBV6-1 and TRBJ2-5; TRBD2 might be the D (5 bases). The CDR3 runs 13 residues. Trimming shortened V by 1 base and J by 4 bases, and 7 bases separated the two germline ends. Germline V gene lookup returns CDR1 MNHNS and CDR2 SASEGT. For the CDR3, the DNA is TGTGCCAGCAGTGAAGTTCGGGGAGAGACCCAGTACTTC. This encodes CASSEVRGETQYF.